This T cell receptor (beta chain) was identified during a study of vaccination and CD4 T cells after COVID-19. Overall study: Cultures designated as controls were supplied with a CEFX pool, an HIV-1 Nef pool, or no peptide.

About this clonotype: What it recognizes is unknown.

The Oncomine TCR Beta short-read assay sequenced DNA from cultured CD4+ T cells. TCRdb re-analysed the PCR reads in MiXCR, keeping a single row per CDR3 protein. Of roughly 12,000 distinct CDR3 sequences listed, 35% to 55% are singletons. General study findings and limits: Of the reactive clones in convalescent patients, a median approximately 86% showed up only post-vaccination.

From germline, CDR1 is LNHDA and CDR2 SQIVND (reference sequence). V gave up 7 bases and J gave up 6 bases, with 18 bases separating them. The CDR3 has 14 residues. The treatment is: approximately 10-day PBMC culture with coronavirus spike peptide pools or control peptides (ViraFEST assay). The specimen sequenced was cultured CD4+ T cells from blood. V and J are TRBV19 and TRBJ1-1, with D tentatively TRBD1 (5 bases). The TCR comes from a human donor with COVID-19. This CDR3 is CASIEAGRDSEAFF. The CDR3 DNA is TGTGCCAGTATTGAGGCAGGGCGCGACTCTGAAGCTTTCTTT.